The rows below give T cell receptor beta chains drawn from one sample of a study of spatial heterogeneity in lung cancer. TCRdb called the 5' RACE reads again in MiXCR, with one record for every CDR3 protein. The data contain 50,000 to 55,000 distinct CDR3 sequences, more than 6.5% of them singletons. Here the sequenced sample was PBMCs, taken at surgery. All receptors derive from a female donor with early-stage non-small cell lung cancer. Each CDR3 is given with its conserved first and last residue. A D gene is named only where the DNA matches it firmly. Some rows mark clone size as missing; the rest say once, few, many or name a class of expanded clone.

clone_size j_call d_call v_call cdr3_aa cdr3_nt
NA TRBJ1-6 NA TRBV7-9 CASSLRSLNSPLHF TGTGCCAGCAGCTTAAGATCCCTAAATTCACCCCTCCACTTT
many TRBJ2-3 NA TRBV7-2 CASSSPGTPPKDTQYF TGTGCCAGCAGCTCCCCCGGGACACCTCCGAAAGATACGCAGTATTTT
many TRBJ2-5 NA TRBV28 CASTGVETQYF TGTGCCAGCACAGGGGTAGAGACCCAGTACTTC
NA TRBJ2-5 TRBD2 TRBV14 CASSQERPSGGLETQYF TGTGCCAGCAGCCAAGAACGGCCTAGCGGGGGGTTAGAGACCCAGTACTTC
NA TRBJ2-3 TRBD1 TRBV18 CASTDWTGGATDTQYF TGTGCCAGCACGGACTGGACAGGGGGCGCTACTGATACGCAGTATTTT
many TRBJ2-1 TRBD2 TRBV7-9 CASSFKGGDEQFF TGTGCCAGCAGCTTTAAGGGAGGGGATGAGCAGTTCTTC
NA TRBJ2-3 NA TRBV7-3 CASSLYEASTDTQYF TGTGCCAGCAGTTTGTATGAAGCTAGCACAGATACGCAGTATTTT
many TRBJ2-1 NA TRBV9 CASSVETSRDEQFF TGTGCCAGCAGCGTAGAAACTTCGAGGGATGAGCAGTTCTTC
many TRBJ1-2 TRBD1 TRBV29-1 CSVEFRDRTFYGYTF TGCAGCGTTGAATTCCGGGACAGGACTTTCTATGGCTACACCTTC
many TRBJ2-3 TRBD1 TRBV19 CASRQGWGTDTQYF TGTGCCAGCCGACAGGGATGGGGGACAGATACGCAGTATTTT
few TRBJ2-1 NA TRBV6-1 CASSEPGRVQFF TGTGCCAGCAGTGAACCGGGCAGGGTGCAGTTCTTC
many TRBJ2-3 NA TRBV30 CAWSRGDINVDTQYF TGTGCCTGGAGCCGGGGTGACATAAATGTCGATACGCAGTATTTT
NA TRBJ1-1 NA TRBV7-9 CASSSKEKGTEAFF TGTGCCAGCAGCTCTAAGGAGAAAGGCACTGAAGCTTTCTTT
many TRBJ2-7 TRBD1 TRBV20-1 CSARRDSYEQYF TGCAGTGCTAGGAGGGACAGTTACGAGCAGTACTTC
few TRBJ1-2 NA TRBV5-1 CASSLTGTGYTF TGCGCCAGCAGCCTGACAGGAACTGGCTACACCTTC
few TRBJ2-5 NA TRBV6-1 CASTIDAGTQYF TGTGCCAGCACTATCGACGCGGGGACCCAGTACTTC
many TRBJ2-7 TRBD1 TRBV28 CASIPTGGYYEQYF TGTGCCAGCATTCCCACAGGGGGATACTACGAGCAGTACTTC
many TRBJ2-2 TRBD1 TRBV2 CASTGQGARTGELFF TGTGCCAGCACCGGACAGGGGGCGCGCACCGGGGAGCTGTTTTTT
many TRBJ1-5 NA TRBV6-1 CASSEGQPQHF TGTGCCAGCAGTGAGGGTCAGCCCCAGCATTTT
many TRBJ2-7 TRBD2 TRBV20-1 CSAKRDAYEQYF TGCAGTGCGAAGCGGGACGCCTACGAGCAGTACTTC
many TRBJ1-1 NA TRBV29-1 CSVIGWNTEAFF TGCAGCGTCATAGGGTGGAACACTGAAGCTTTCTTT
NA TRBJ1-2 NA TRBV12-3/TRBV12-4 CASSLTANYGYTF TGTGCCAGCAGCCTGACAGCTAACTATGGCTACACCTTC
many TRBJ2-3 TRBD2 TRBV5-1 CASGGLAGPTDTQYF TGCGCCAGCGGGGGACTAGCGGGACCCACAGATACGCAGTATTTT
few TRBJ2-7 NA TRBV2 CASSGGGIYEQYF TGTGCCAGCAGTGGAGGGGGGATCTACGAGCAGTACTTC
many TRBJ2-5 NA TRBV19 CARLSEGETQYF TGTGCCAGACTCAGTGAAGGGGAGACCCAGTACTTC
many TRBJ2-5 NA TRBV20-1 CSARGSGKTQYF TGCAGTGCTAGAGGCAGTGGGAAGACCCAGTACTTC
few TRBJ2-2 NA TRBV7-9 CASSSGPNTGELFF TGTGCCAGCAGCTCCGGGCCTAACACCGGGGAGCTGTTTTTT
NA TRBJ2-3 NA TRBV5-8 CASSLAGVPDTQYF TGTGCCAGCAGCTTGGCCGGGGTGCCAGATACGCAGTATTTT
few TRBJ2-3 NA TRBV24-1 CATSDFPPFPISGPSTDTQYF TGTGCCACCAGTGATTTTCCCCCCTTTCCCATCAGCGGGCCTTCCACAGATACGCAGTATTTT
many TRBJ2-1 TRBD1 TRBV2 CASGDRRNEQFF TGTGCCAGCGGGGACAGGAGGAATGAGCAGTTCTTC
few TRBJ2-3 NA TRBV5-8 CASSMNLLSTDTQYF TGTGCCAGCAGCATGAACCTCCTCAGCACAGATACGCAGTATTTT
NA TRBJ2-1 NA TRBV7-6 CASSLGGLRYNEQFF TGTGCCAGCAGCTTAGGGGGGTTGAGGTACAATGAGCAGTTCTTC
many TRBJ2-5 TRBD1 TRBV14 CASSPYRGIGQETQYF TGTGCCAGCAGCCCTTACAGGGGGATTGGGCAAGAGACCCAGTACTTC
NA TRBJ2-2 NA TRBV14 CASSVQTTGELFF TGTGCCAGCAGCGTACAAACCACCGGGGAGCTGTTTTTT
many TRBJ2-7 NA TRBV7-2 CASSLHSGVSLDEQYF TGTGCCAGCAGCTTACATTCAGGGGTTAGTTTGGACGAGCAGTACTTC
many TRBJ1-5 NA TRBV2 CASRLGGGNQPQHF TGTGCCAGCAGGCTCGGGGGGGGCAATCAGCCCCAGCATTTT
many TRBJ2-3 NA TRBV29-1 CSAARGATDTQYF TGCAGCGCCGCTCGGGGGGCTACAGATACGCAGTATTTT
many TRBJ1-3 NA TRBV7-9 CASSHGGNTIYF TGTGCCAGCAGCCATGGGGGAAACACCATATATTTT
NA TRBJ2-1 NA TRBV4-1 CASSQRQPGTGYNEQFF TGCGCCAGCAGCCAACGTCAACCAGGGACGGGCTACAATGAGCAGTTCTTC
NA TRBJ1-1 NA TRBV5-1 CASSIPENTEAFF TGCGCCAGCAGCATACCGGAGAACACTGAAGCTTTCTTT
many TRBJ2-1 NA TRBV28 CASSLLRNEQFF TGTGCCAGCAGTTTACTTCGCAATGAGCAGTTCTTC
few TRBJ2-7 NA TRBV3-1 CASSQGRGTFKYEQYF TGTGCCAGCAGCCAAGGAAGGGGGACGTTTAAGTACGAGCAGTACTTC
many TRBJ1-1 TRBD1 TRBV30 CAWMGQGGTEAFF TGTGCCTGGATGGGACAGGGGGGGACTGAAGCTTTCTTT
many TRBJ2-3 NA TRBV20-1 CSAIASETQYF TGCAGTGCAATAGCATCCGAGACGCAGTATTTT
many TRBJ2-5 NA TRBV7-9 CASSLTGSQETQYF TGTGCCAGCAGCTTAACAGGGTCGCAAGAGACCCAGTACTTC
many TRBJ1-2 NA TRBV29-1 CSVDVGGRRYGYTF TGCAGCGTTGACGTAGGTGGCCGTCGCTATGGCTACACCTTC
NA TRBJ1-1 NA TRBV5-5 CASSLVTGPILGPGAFF TGTGCCAGCAGCTTGGTTACAGGGCCCATTTTAGGTCCCGGAGCTTTCTTT
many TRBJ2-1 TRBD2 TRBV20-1 CSARVPSGVYEQFF TGCAGTGCTAGAGTTCCTAGCGGGGTATATGAGCAGTTCTTC
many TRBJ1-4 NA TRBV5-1 CASRLGGSNEKLFF TGCGCCAGCAGACTAGGGGGAAGTAATGAAAAACTGTTTTTT
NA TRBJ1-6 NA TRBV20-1 CSARVQEIYNSPLHF TGCAGTGCTAGAGTCCAGGAGATCTATAATTCACCCCTCCACTTT
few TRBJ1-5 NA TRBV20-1 CSARTAGSHQPQHF TGCAGTGCCCGGACCGCCGGGAGCCATCAGCCCCAGCATTTT
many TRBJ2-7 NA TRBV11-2 CASSSPSLGEYEQYF TGTGCCAGCAGCTCCCCATCTCTAGGGGAGTACGAGCAGTACTTC
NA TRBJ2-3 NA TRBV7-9 CASITPRGSSTDTQYF TGTGCCAGCATCACCCCTCGGGGGTCTTCCACAGATACGCAGTATTTT
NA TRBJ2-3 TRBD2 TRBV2 CASIREERGGTSTDTQYF TGTGCCAGCATCAGAGAGGAGCGCGGGGGGACTAGCACAGATACGCAGTATTTT
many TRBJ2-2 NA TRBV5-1 CASSLDGRSNTGELFF TGCGCCAGCAGCTTGGATGGGAGATCGAACACCGGGGAGCTGTTTTTT
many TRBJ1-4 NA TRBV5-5 CASSPVRMNEKLFF TGTGCCAGCAGCCCGGTGCGCATGAATGAAAAACTGTTTTTT
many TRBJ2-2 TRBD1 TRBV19 CASSSSGTGYTGELFF TGTGCCAGTAGTAGTTCCGGGACAGGGTACACCGGGGAGCTGTTTTTT
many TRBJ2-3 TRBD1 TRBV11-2 CASSLSGQGTGADTQYF TGTGCCAGCAGCCTAAGCGGACAGGGGACCGGAGCAGATACGCAGTATTTT
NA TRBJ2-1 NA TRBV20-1 CSARAGGPPEQFF TGCAGTGCTAGAGCTGGGGGGCCTCCTGAGCAGTTCTTC